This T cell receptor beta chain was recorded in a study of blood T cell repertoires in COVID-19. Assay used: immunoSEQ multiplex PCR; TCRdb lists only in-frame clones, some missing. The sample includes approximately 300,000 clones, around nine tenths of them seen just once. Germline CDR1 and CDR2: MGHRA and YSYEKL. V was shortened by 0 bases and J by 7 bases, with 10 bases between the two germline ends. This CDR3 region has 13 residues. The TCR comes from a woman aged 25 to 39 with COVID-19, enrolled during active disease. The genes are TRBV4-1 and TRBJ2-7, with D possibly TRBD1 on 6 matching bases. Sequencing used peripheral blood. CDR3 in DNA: TGCGCCAGCAGCCAAGACAGGGGAAGTGAGCAGTACTTC. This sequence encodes CASSQDRGSEQYF.